These T cell receptor beta chains were read from a single sample in a study of cytomegalovirus exposure and HLA in healthy donors. TCRdb's table, derived via immunoSEQ multiplex PCR, lists solely in-frame clones and lacks some. The repertoire consists of more than 150,000 clones, with about four fifths occurring once and the leading ten covering under 2%. Sequencing input: PBMCs. Source of these receptors: a woman aged 25-40 years in good health and CMV-seronegative. The CDR3 runs from the conserved cysteine through the conserved F or W.

CDR3 length: 14
V gene: TRBV6-5
J gene: TRBJ2-7
CDR3 protein: CASRKGTGIYEQYF

CDR3 length: 16
V gene: TRBV18
J gene: TRBJ1-1
CDR3 protein: CASSPSGQVMNTEAFF

CDR3 length: 14
V gene: TRBV15
J gene: TRBJ1-2
CDR3 protein: CATTRNPANYGYTF

CDR3 length: 12
V gene: TRBV30
J gene: TRBJ1-1
CDR3 protein: CAFDRGNTEAFF

CDR3 length: 15
V gene: TRBV27
J gene: TRBJ2-7
CDR3 protein: CASTWGGSNSYEQYF

CDR3 length: 16
V gene: TRBV11-2
J gene: TRBJ1-2
CDR3 protein: CASSLFQGWVNYGYTF

CDR3 length: 13
V gene: TRBV5-6
J gene: TRBJ1-2
CDR3 protein: CASSQTGGWGYTF

CDR3 length: 13
V gene: TRBV4-2
J gene: TRBJ2-3
CDR3 protein: CASAGMSTDTQYF

CDR3 length: 14
V gene: TRBV30
J gene: TRBJ2-7
CDR3 protein: CAWGVGRGTYEQYF

CDR3 length: 14
V gene: TRBV9
J gene: TRBJ2-7
CDR3 protein: CASSVERGSYEQYF

CDR3 length: 13
V gene: TRBV12-5
J gene: TRBJ1-1
CDR3 protein: CASAPLRNTEAFF

CDR3 length: 14
V gene: TRBV7-9
J gene: TRBJ2-7
CDR3 protein: CASSSQQGSYEQYF

CDR3 length: 15
V gene: TRBV13
J gene: TRBJ1-2
CDR3 protein: CASSSRQGGIYGYTF

CDR3 length: 15
V gene: TRBV19
J gene: TRBJ2-7
CDR3 protein: CASSIGLAGTYEQYF

CDR3 length: 14
V gene: TRBV7-2
J gene: TRBJ1-5
CDR3 protein: CASSFGQGNQPQHF

CDR3 length: 17
V gene: TRBV4-1
J gene: TRBJ2-5
CDR3 protein: CASSQEQIAGYQETQYF

CDR3 length: 19
V gene: TRBV21-1
J gene: TRBJ2-7
CDR3 protein: CASSKLEQSPLPSPHEQYF

CDR3 length: 14
V gene: TRBV25-1
J gene: TRBJ1-6
CDR3 protein: CASSESGAASPLHF

CDR3 length: 13
V gene: TRBV18
J gene: TRBJ2-7
CDR3 protein: CASSPTVSYEQYF

CDR3 length: 11
V gene: TRBV30
J gene: TRBJ2-3
CDR3 protein: CAWGTSDTQYF

CDR3 length: 17
V gene: TRBV10-3
J gene: TRBJ2-6
CDR3 protein: CATGEGTGGSGANVLTF

CDR3 length: 13
V gene: TRBV9
J gene: TRBJ2-1
CDR3 protein: CASSAHAEGGQFF

CDR3 length: 22
V gene: TRBV19
J gene: TRBJ2-6
CDR3 protein: CASSMNKGTSGGVVSGANVLTF

CDR3 length: 14
V gene: TRBV27
J gene: TRBJ1-4
CDR3 protein: CASSFGLSNEKLFF

CDR3 length: 15
V gene: TRBV7-2
J gene: TRBJ2-3
CDR3 protein: CASSFMGLAADTQYF

CDR3 length: 14
V gene: TRBV5-1
J gene: TRBJ1-4
CDR3 protein: CASSPGQEFEKLFF

CDR3 length: 18
V gene: TRBV23-1
J gene: TRBJ2-5
CDR3 protein: CASSPTAETGSICKTQYF

CDR3 length: 14
V gene: TRBV7-9
J gene: TRBJ1-1
CDR3 protein: CASSLGQGNTEAFF

CDR3 length: 15
V gene: TRBV7-6
J gene: TRBJ1-1
CDR3 protein: CASSFAGGRNTEAFF

CDR3 length: 17
V gene: TRBV2
J gene: TRBJ2-5
CDR3 protein: CASSIYASGGFQETQYF

CDR3 length: 15
V gene: TRBV6-1
J gene: TRBJ2-3
CDR3 protein: CASSHLAGESDTQYF

CDR3 length: 14
V gene: TRBV4-2
J gene: TRBJ2-1
CDR3 protein: CASSQATLAGEQFF

CDR3 length: 15
V gene: TRBV6-1
J gene: TRBJ1-2
CDR3 protein: CASRLVTGGAYGYTF

CDR3 length: 17
V gene: TRBV9
J gene: TRBJ1-5
CDR3 protein: CASSVLQGVGRNQPQHF

CDR3 length: 19
V gene: TRBV10-3
J gene: TRBJ2-5
CDR3 protein: CAISDPSGRLAHNQETQYF

CDR3 length: 15
V gene: TRBV15
J gene: TRBJ1-5
CDR3 protein: CATSNSIGGGGPQHF

CDR3 length: 16
V gene: TRBV6-6
J gene: TRBJ1-2
CDR3 protein: CASGLWSAGVVQGYTF

CDR3 length: 14
V gene: TRBV2
J gene: TRBJ1-3
CDR3 protein: CASMRGAGGNTIYF

CDR3 length: 12
V gene: TRBV2
J gene: TRBJ2-7
CDR3 protein: CASSEPNYEQYF

CDR3 length: 16
V gene: TRBV5-1
J gene: TRBJ2-2
CDR3 protein: CASSFSGTGNTGELFF

CDR3 length: 15
V gene: TRBV30
J gene: TRBJ2-5
CDR3 protein: CAWSVGRGGLETQYF

CDR3 length: 12
V gene: TRBV7-9
J gene: TRBJ2-2
CDR3 protein: CASSSGAGELFF

CDR3 length: 15
V gene: TRBV9
J gene: TRBJ2-1
CDR3 protein: CASSVTVNVYNEQFF

CDR3 length: 14
V gene: TRBV6-4
J gene: TRBJ1-2
CDR3 protein: CASSPSWAGYGYTF